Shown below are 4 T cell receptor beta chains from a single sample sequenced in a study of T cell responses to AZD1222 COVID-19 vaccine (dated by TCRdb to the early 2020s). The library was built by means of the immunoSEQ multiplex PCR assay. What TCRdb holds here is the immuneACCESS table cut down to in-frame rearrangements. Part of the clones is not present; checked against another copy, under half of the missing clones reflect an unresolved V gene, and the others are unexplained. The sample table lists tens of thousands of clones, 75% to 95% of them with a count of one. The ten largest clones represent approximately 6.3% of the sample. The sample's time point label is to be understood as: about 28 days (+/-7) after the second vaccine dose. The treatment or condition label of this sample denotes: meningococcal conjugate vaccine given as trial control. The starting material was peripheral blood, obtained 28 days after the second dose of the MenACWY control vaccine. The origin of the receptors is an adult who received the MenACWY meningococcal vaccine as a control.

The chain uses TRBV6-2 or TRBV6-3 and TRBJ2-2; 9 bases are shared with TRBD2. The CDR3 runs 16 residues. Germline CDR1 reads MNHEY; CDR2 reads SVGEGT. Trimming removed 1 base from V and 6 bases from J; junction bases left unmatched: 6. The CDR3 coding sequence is TGTGCCAGCAGTTACTTTGCGGGAGGGCTTTCCGGGGAGCTGTTTTTT. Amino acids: CASSYFAGGLSGELFF.

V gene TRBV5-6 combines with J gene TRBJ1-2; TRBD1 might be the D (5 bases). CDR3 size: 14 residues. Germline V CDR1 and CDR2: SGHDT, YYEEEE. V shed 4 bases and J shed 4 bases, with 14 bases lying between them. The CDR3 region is CASSPDNHFYGYTF. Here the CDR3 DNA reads TGTGCCAGCAGCCCGGACAACCATTTCTATGGCTACACCTTC.

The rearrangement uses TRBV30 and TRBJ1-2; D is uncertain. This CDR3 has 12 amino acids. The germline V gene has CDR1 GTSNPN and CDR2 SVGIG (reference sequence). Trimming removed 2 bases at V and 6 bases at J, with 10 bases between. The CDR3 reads CAWSRQVDGYTF. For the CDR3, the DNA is TGTGCCTGGAGTCGTCAGGTGGATGGCTACACCTTC.

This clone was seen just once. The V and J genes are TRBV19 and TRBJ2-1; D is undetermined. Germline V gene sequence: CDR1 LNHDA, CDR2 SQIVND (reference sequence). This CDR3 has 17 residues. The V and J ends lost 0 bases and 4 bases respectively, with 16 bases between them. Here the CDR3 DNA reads TGTGCCAGTAGTATAGAGGCCGCACTATTAGGGTACAATGAGCAGTTCTTC. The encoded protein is CASSIEAALLGYNEQFF.